Detailed here is one T cell receptor beta chain. The data were taken from a study of blood T cell repertoires in COVID-19. Overall study: Sites in the United States, Italy and Spain provided acute and convalescent COVID-19 samples. The analysed material was cDNA or gDNA that came from T cells, B-cell-depleted T cells, or PBMCs.

Per the original data handling: By means of reference gene primer amplification, nucleated cell counts were estimated. The assay was immunoSEQ multiplex PCR, and TCRdb's table has in-frame clones only and misses some. V and J calls and clone size are those listed in that table; D and trimming were worked out from the DNA. The sample includes around 70,000 clones, around 74% of them seen just once. The germline V gene has CDR1 SGHTA and CDR2 FQGNSA. This CDR3 region has 17 residues. J gave up 3 bases and V 3 bases, and 10 bases lay outside the gene matches. This sequence joins TRBV7-2 and TRBJ1-2; 10 bases align to TRBD1. The sequenced material came from peripheral blood. This receptor was taken from a man aged 65-85 years with acute or convalescent COVID-19. Written as DNA, the CDR3 is TGTGCCAGCAGCTTCTTTCCCGGGACAGGGGCTCACTATGGCTACACCTTC. Protein sequence: CASSFFPGTGAHYGYTF.